A single sample gave rise to the 30 T cell receptor beta chains below, sequenced in a study of blood T cells in healthy people across ages. Next came a second PCR, run for about 7 to 11 cycles, which used a sample-barcoded 5' primer along with a J-beta primer mix. MiXCR, run by TCRdb on the 5' RACE reads, gives a single entry per CDR3 protein. The sample contains about 650,000 distinct CDR3 sequences, approximately 30% of which appear only once. Sequenced sample: blood. The origin of the receptors is a woman of 80 years or more in good health.

The genes are TRBV20-1 and TRBJ1-4; D unclear. The CDR3 length is 11 residues. Germline CDR1 is DFQATT and CDR2 is SNEGSKA (reference sequence). Trimming pared 4 bases from V and 5 bases from J, leaving 5 bases between. CDR3 residues: CSATVNEKLFF. CDR3 sequence (DNA): TGCAGTGCTACCGTAAATGAAAAACTGTTTTTT.

The V and J genes are TRBV20-1 and TRBJ1-5; possible D gene TRBD1, 6 bases. Trimming took 5 bases from V and 5 from J, leaving 13 bases between them. Germline V gives CDR1 DFQATT, CDR2 SNEGSKA (reference sequence). This CDR3 spans 13 amino acids. CDR3: CSAGTRDHQPQHF. The DNA of the CDR3 is TGCAGTGCTGGGACACGGGACCATCAGCCCCAGCATTTT.

This clonotype was detected ten times or more. The rearrangement links TRBV5-1 to TRBJ2-1; 12 nucleotides line up with TRBD2. CDR3 size: 15 residues. Germline lookup yields CDR1 SGHRS and CDR2 YFSETQ. V lost 4 bases and J lost 6; bases outside the gene matches: 5. The DNA of the CDR3 is TGCGCCAGCAGCATGACTAGCGGGGGATCCAATGAGCAGTTCTTC. It translates to CASSMTSGGSNEQFF.

The table lists this clonotype with a few counts. The chain is built from TRBV7-9 and TRBJ1-3; D remains ambiguous. V lost 3 bases to trimming and J lost 0 bases, with 3 bases between them. Germline V CDR1 and CDR2: SEHNR, FQNEAQ (reference sequence). This CDR3 has 13 amino acids. CDR3: CASSFTSGNTIYF. In DNA, the CDR3 is TGTGCCAGCAGCTTCACCTCTGGAAACACCATATATTTT.

This sequence joins TRBV11-2 and TRBJ2-1, with D perhaps matching TRBD2 (5 bases). In germline, CDR1 is SGHAT, CDR2 FQNNGV. CDR3 length: 21 residues. V dropped 2 bases and J dropped 4 bases, with 30 bases sitting between them. The CDR3 nucleotides are TGTGCCAGCAGCTTATTCCCCCTGGGAAAGAACACCGGGGAGCTATACAATGAGCAGTTCTTC. Translation gives CASSLFPLGKNTGELYNEQFF.

There are a few counts of this clonotype. CDR3 protein: CASSLTTGVGTGELFF. CDR3 DNA sequence: TGCGCCAGCAGCTTGACGACAGGGGTTGGGACCGGGGAGCTGTTTTTT. The chain employs TRBV5-1 and TRBJ2-2; 8 nucleotides match TRBD1. The V and J ends lost 1 base and 5 bases, in that order; junction bases with no gene match: 7. From germline, CDR1 is SGHRS and CDR2 YFSETQ. This CDR3 contains 16 residues.

This clonotype was observed at least ten times. The V gene is TRBV29-1, the J gene TRBJ1-4, with a possible D match to TRBD1 (5 bases). This CDR3 comprises 15 residues. The germline CDR1 and CDR2 sequences are SQVTM and ANQGSEA. With 6 bases removed from V and 10 bases from J, the gap between germline ends came to 24 bases. The CDR3 DNA reads as TGCAGCGTCCAAAAGCTGGGGACCAACCTACCAAAACTGTTTTTT. Protein: CSVQKLGTNLPKLFF.

In this sample, this clonotype turned up many times. V is TRBV5-8 and J is TRBJ1-4; no clear D gene. The germline V gene has CDR1 SGHTS and CDR2 YDEGEE. The V and J ends lost 1 base and 6 bases respectively, with 1 base between them. This CDR3 has 11 amino acids. CDR3: CASSLYEKLFF. CDR3 in DNA: TGTGCCAGCAGCTTGTATGAAAAACTGTTTTTT.

This chain joins TRBV7-2 and TRBJ1-1; D ambiguous. Germline CDR1 reads SGHTA; CDR2 reads FQGNSA. The CDR3 totals 13 residues. V was trimmed by 1 base and J by 10 bases, leaving 13 bases between them. The CDR3 nucleotides are TGTGCCAGCAGCTTAGAGAACCCCGGCTTAGCTTTCTTT. It specifies CASSLENPGLAFF.

This clonotype was seen at least ten times. The CDR3 here is CAWELQGDEQYF. CDR3 nucleotide sequence: TGTGCCTGGGAGTTACAGGGGGACGAGCAGTACTTC. The J gene is TRBJ2-7, the V gene TRBV30; 8 nucleotides match TRBD1. V gave up 5 bases and J gave up 5 bases; unmatched junction bases: 5. Per germline, CDR1 GTSNPN and CDR2 SVGIG (reference sequence). The length of the CDR3 is 12 residues.

The rearrangement uses TRBV12-3 or TRBV12-4 and TRBJ1-3, with unresolved D. Trimming cost V 7 bases and J 0 bases, with 10 bases left between them. The CDR3 loop spans 14 amino acids. Here the CDR3 DNA reads TGTGCCAGCAAGAGACGGAACTCTGGAAACACCATATATTTT. Translated: CASKRRNSGNTIYF.

This clonotype has ten or more counts. V is TRBV27 and J is TRBJ2-3; D is undetermined. In germline, CDR1 is MNHEY, CDR2 SMNVEV (reference sequence). V dropped 2 bases and J dropped 3 bases, with 9 bases sitting between them. This CDR3 contains 14 residues. The CDR3 DNA sequence: TGTGCCAGCAGTTTACTGGCGAAAACAGATACGCAGTATTTT. Protein product: CASSLLAKTDTQYF.

This clonotype appeared once. The gene calls are TRBV29-1 and TRBJ2-5, with TRBD1 matching 12 bases. The DNA matches TRBJ2-7 better at its end, which makes the J call doubtful. The CDR3 runs to 12 residues. The V gene's germline CDR1 is SQVTM and CDR2 ANQGSEA. The CDR3 sequence: CSGGQGAAEQYF. The CDR3 nucleotides are TGCAGCGGGGGACAGGGGGCTGCCGAGCAGTACTTC.

There are a few counts of this clonotype. The rearrangement uses TRBV3-1 and TRBJ1-3, with unresolved D. The CDR3 consists of 16 residues. Germline V gene data show CDR1 as LGHDT and CDR2 as YNNKEL (reference sequence). V lost 5 bases and J 0 bases, leaving 14 bases between the germline ends. The CDR3 region is CASSYEGMSSGNTIYF. CDR3 coding DNA: TGTGCCAGCAGCTACGAGGGAATGAGCTCTGGAAACACCATATATTTT.

The V gene is TRBV29-1, the J gene TRBJ2-5; D tentatively fits TRBD1 or TRBD2 (5 bases each). This CDR3 has 13 amino acids. Germline V gene data show CDR1 as SQVTM and CDR2 as ANQGSEA. V gave up 8 bases and J gave up 4 bases, with 17 bases separating them. CDR3 amino acids: CSTLPGTGETQYF. The CDR3 coding sequence is TGCAGCACCCTTCCCGGGACGGGAGAGACCCAGTACTTC.

The V call is TRBV6-6, the J call TRBJ2-1, with D hard to call. The V gene's germline CDR1 is MNHNY and CDR2 SVGAGI (reference sequence). V was shortened by 6 bases and J by 0 bases, with 12 bases between the two germline ends. The CDR3 is 15 residues long. The CDR3 DNA follows: TGTGCCAGCAGCTCAGCTCATATCTCCTACAATGAGCAGTTCTTC. It specifies CASSSAHISYNEQFF.

The V call is TRBV5-6, the J call TRBJ2-5, with 9 bases matching TRBD1. The germline gives CDR1 SGHDT, CDR2 YYEEEE. This CDR3 is built from 15 residues. V lost 4 bases and J lost 1; bases outside the gene matches: 5. The CDR3 nucleotides read TGTGCCAGCAGCCAGGGGGGACAGGGCCAAGAGACCCAGTACTTC. It yields the protein CASSQGGQGQETQYF.

The chain combines TRBV12-3 or TRBV12-4 with TRBJ1-1; D perhaps matches TRBD1 (5 bases). The V end lost 6 bases, the J end lost 10 bases, and 12 bases lay between the germline ends. The CDR3 length is 11 residues. CDR3 nucleotides: TGTGCCAGCAGGGCCGGGGCCGGAGCTTTCTTT. This translates into CASRAGAGAFF.

There are many counts of this clonotype. V usage is TRBV7-3 and J usage is TRBJ1-1; the D gene is possibly TRBD1 (5 bases). V was shortened by 3 bases and J by 5 bases, with 10 bases between the two germline ends. Germline CDR1 is SGHTA and CDR2 is FQGTGA. This CDR3 comprises 13 residues. The chain's CDR3 is CASSLQRGTEAFF. The CDR3 DNA sequence: TGTGCCAGCAGCTTGCAGCGGGGGACTGAAGCTTTCTTT.

Ten or more counts support this clonotype. The V and J genes are TRBV7-6 and TRBJ2-3; 8 positions agree with TRBD2. With V trimmed by 5 bases and J by 5 bases, 9 bases remained unmatched. The germline V gene encodes CDR1 SGHVS and CDR2 FNYEAQ. This CDR3 contains 15 residues. The DNA for the CDR3 is TGTGCCAGCAGCCAACCGGGACTAGGACAAGATACGCAGTATTTT. Translation gives CASSQPGLGQDTQYF. Full variable domain (outside the CDR3, taken from reference TRBV7-6 and TRBJ2-3): GAGVSQSPRYKVTKRGQDVALRCDPISGHVSLYWYRQALGQGPEFLTYFNYEAQQDKSGLPNDRFSAERPEGSISTLTIQRTEQRDSAMYRCASSQPGLGQDTQYFGPGTRLTVL.

Here the CDR3 DNA reads TGTGCCAGCAGCTTATCTTCAGACCCGAACACTGAAGCTTTCTTT. Its translation is CASSLSSDPNTEAFF. The genes are TRBV7-2 and TRBJ1-1; D remains unclear. The CDR3 loop spans 15 amino acids. Germline V gene lookup returns CDR1 SGHTA and CDR2 FQGNSA. Trimming shortened V by 2 bases and J by 1 base, and 11 bases separated the two germline ends. Complete variable domain (other parts from reference TRBV7-2 and TRBJ1-1): GAGVSQSPSNKVTEKGKDVELRCDPISGHTALYWYRQSLGQGLEFLIYFQGNSAPDKSGLPSDRFSAERTGGSVSTLTIQRTQQEDSAVYLCASSLSSDPNTEAFFGQGTRLTVV.

This clonotype showed up many times. The chain carries TRBV5-1 and TRBJ2-1; 7 bases align to TRBD1. Germline V lookup: CDR1 SGHRS, CDR2 YFSETQ. The V segment lost 1 base and the J segment 0 bases; nucleotides outside the gene matches: 1. There are 15 residues in the CDR3. CDR3 DNA: TGCGCCAGCAGCTTGAGGGGGCCCTCCTACAATGAGCAGTTCTTC. Translated: CASSLRGPSYNEQFF.

This sequence joins TRBV20-1 and TRBJ1-5; 7 bases line up with TRBD1. V was pared by 4 bases and J by 5 bases, with 8 bases of the junction left unmatched. CDR1 and CDR2 from the germline V gene are DFQATT and SNEGSKA (reference sequence). The CDR3 runs 14 residues. The CDR3: CSATSGTEDQPQHF. CDR3 sequence (DNA): TGCAGTGCTACGTCCGGGACAGAGGATCAGCCCCAGCATTTT.

There are many counts of this clonotype. The genes are TRBV4-2 and TRBJ2-1; TRBD2 matches at 8 bases. This CDR3 has 18 amino acids. With V trimmed by 0 bases and J by 4 bases, 11 bases remained unmatched. Per germline, CDR1 LGHNA and CDR2 YNFKEQ. Written as DNA, the CDR3 is TGTGCCAGCAGCCAAGACGTGGTCGGGGGGACTAGTTACAATGAGCAGTTCTTC. This gives the protein CASSQDVVGGTSYNEQFF.

This clonotype was recorded many times. The gene calls are TRBV24-1 and TRBJ2-5; 8 positions agree with TRBD1. Germline trimming cut 4 bases from V and 5 bases from J; bases unmatched to any gene: 11. CDR1 is KGHDR and CDR2 is SFDVKD in the germline V gene. This CDR3 has 16 amino acids. CDR3 coding DNA: TGTGCCACCAGTGACACCGGGACAGGACGGTGGGAGACCCAGTACTTC. This sequence encodes CATSDTGTGRWETQYF.

This chain connects TRBV6-6 to TRBJ1-1, with D uncertain. The CDR3 has 15 residues. Deletions cut 2 bases from V and 0 bases from J, with 10 bases between. Germline-derived CDR1 and CDR2 are MNHNY and SVGAGI (reference sequence). CDR3 bases: TGTGCCAGCAGTTACGGTTTCGACGTGAACACTGAAGCTTTCTTT. Protein product: CASSYGFDVNTEAFF.

This clonotype showed up many times. The CDR3 spells CASSHGTGSDTQYF. CDR3 sequence (DNA): TGTGCCAGCAGCCATGGGACAGGGTCAGATACGCAGTATTTT. The chain links TRBV3-1 to TRBJ2-3; TRBD1 agrees at 9 bases. V shed 3 bases, J shed 4 bases, and the junction held 2 bases outside the gene matches. This CDR3 spans 14 amino acids. Germline CDR1 and CDR2: LGHDT and YNNKEL (reference sequence).

The chain carries TRBV5-1 and TRBJ2-1, with a tentative D call TRBD1 (5 bases). Per germline, CDR1 SGHRS and CDR2 YFSETQ. This CDR3 has 14 amino acids. V lost 4 bases and J lost 6, with 14 bases in between. CDR3 nucleotide sequence: TGCGCCAGCAGCGTAGGGGCCGTCCGCAATGAGCAGTTCTTC. It codes for CASSVGAVRNEQFF.

This clonotype occurred many times. The V gene is TRBV28, the J gene TRBJ1-4; 8 nucleotides line up with TRBD1. V shed 2 bases and J 8 bases; nucleotides not matched to a gene: 7. The germline gives CDR1 MDHEN, CDR2 SYDVKM. The CDR3 is 15 residues long. The CDR3: CASSLPRRGLEKLFF. The CDR3 bases are TGTGCCAGCAGTTTACCCCGCAGGGGGCTGGAAAAACTGTTTTTT.

The chain combines TRBV5-1 with TRBJ2-7; 7 bases fit TRBD2. Per the germline V gene, CDR1 is SGHRS and CDR2 is YFSETQ. CDR3 length: 16 residues. V dropped 0 bases and J dropped 0; count of bases not matched to a gene: 6. CDR3 bases: TGCGCCAGCAGCTTGGAAGGTAGCGGGCTCTCCTACGAGCAGTACTTC. Amino acids: CASSLEGSGLSYEQYF. Complete variable domain (other parts from reference TRBV5-1 and TRBJ2-7): KAGVTQTPRYLIKTRGQQVTLSCSPISGHRSVSWYQQTPGQGLQFLFEYFSETQRNKGNFPGRFSGRQFSNSRSEMNVSTLELGDSALYLCASSLEGSGLSYEQYFGPGTRLTVT.